The rows below give T cell receptor beta chains drawn from one sample of a study of CD8+CD57+ T cells in acquired aplastic anemia. TCRdb re-called the reads through MiXCR, storing one row per CDR3 protein. The sample includes roughly 500,000 distinct CDR3 sequences, over 25% seen only once; the top ten take nearly 0.85%. Sequenced material: sorted CD4+, CD8+, or CD8+CD57+ T cells (not recorded which) from PBMCs. Receptors were obtained from a human donor with aplastic anemia. Both conserved end residues are trimmed from each CDR3.

J: TRBJ1-6
V: TRBV20-1
CDR3: STEAGGNSPLH

J: TRBJ2-7
V: TRBV7-6
CDR3: ASSPFPPGAGGSYEQY

J: TRBJ1-5
V: TRBV4-3
CDR3: ASSQDGTKNQPQH

J: TRBJ1-5
V: TRBV19
CDR3: ASSPGQGIQPQH

J: TRBJ2-7
V: TRBV9
CDR3: ASSVGTGLFTGDYEQY

J: TRBJ1-5
V: TRBV6-2/TRBV6-3
CDR3: ASSYITGNQPQH

J: TRBJ1-5
V: TRBV19
CDR3: ASRTKGYSNQPQH

J: TRBJ1-2
V: TRBV7-3
CDR3: ASSLGTWDYGYT

J: TRBJ1-2
V: TRBV24-1
CDR3: ATSDRVRPGYT

J: TRBJ2-3
V: TRBV2
CDR3: ASSEVTSTDTQY

J: TRBJ2-1
V: TRBV7-3
CDR3: ASSLDRLVNEQF

J: TRBJ2-7
V: TRBV2
CDR3: ASRGAGGHEQY

J: TRBJ2-7
V: TRBV12-3/TRBV12-4
CDR3: ASSFNAYEQY

J: TRBJ1-5
V: TRBV11-1
CDR3: ASSAPMGRGSGGNQPQH

J: TRBJ2-7
V: TRBV11-1
CDR3: ASSPWTSGRSSLLTYEQY

J: TRBJ2-7
V: TRBV2
CDR3: ASSPNGLYEQY

J: TRBJ1-1
V: TRBV19
CDR3: ASSTTVNTEAF

J: TRBJ1-1
V: TRBV14
CDR3: ASSPTTGSHTEAF

J: TRBJ1-1
V: TRBV25-1
CDR3: ASSSNRQPKTNEAF

J: TRBJ2-7
V: TRBV9
CDR3: ASSTSNLYEQY

J: TRBJ1-2
V: TRBV2
CDR3: ASSGPGQGAGGYT

J: TRBJ2-5
V: TRBV5-4
CDR3: ASSREDTVGTQY

J: TRBJ2-1
V: TRBV29-1
CDR3: SVAGGGYEQF

J: TRBJ1-2
V: TRBV5-6
CDR3: ASSLLGDSYGYT

J: TRBJ2-2
V: TRBV5-1
CDR3: ASSLGRGPRNTGELF

J: TRBJ1-1
V: TRBV29-1
CDR3: RVKTGSSNTEAF

J: TRBJ2-5
V: TRBV2
CDR3: ASSMGWQETQY

J: TRBJ2-7
V: TRBV9
CDR3: ASSVGIEFGEQY

J: TRBJ2-7
V: TRBV25-1
CDR3: ASSELGNSYEQY

J: TRBJ1-3
V: TRBV9
CDR3: ASSVDEGIGNTIY

J: TRBJ1-1
V: TRBV11-2
CDR3: ASSPLGDANTEAF

J: TRBJ2-7
V: TRBV6-1
CDR3: ASRDGSYSYEQY

J: TRBJ1-6
V: TRBV6-1
CDR3: ASSYSGTSRNSPLH

J: TRBJ1-6
V: TRBV7-2
CDR3: AWARLNSPLH

J: TRBJ2-3
V: TRBV2
CDR3: ASSEGYGTDTQY

J: TRBJ2-7
V: TRBV20-1
CDR3: SATRLAGDLRGYEQY

J: TRBJ2-1
V: TRBV7-9
CDR3: ASSLTYTPTWF

J: TRBJ1-1
V: TRBV20-1
CDR3: SAREGASMTEAF

J: TRBJ1-4
V: TRBV7-3
CDR3: ASSAGTGNEKLF

J: TRBJ1-3
V: TRBV19
CDR3: ASSLPGQGGNTIY

J: TRBJ2-7
V: TRBV19
CDR3: ASSPSTAISSYEQY

J: TRBJ1-2
V: TRBV24-1
CDR3: ATSDYRGTNYGYT

J: TRBJ2-2
V: TRBV19
CDR3: ASNPTGLNTGELF